The 5 T cell receptor beta chains below come from one sample, sequenced in a study of blood T cell repertoires in COVID-19. The repertoire was sequenced with immunoSEQ multiplex PCR; TCRdb's copy has only in-frame clones and lacks some. The table includes 100,000 to 150,000 clones, over 60% detected once. Sequencing was done on a sample of peripheral blood. The source is a woman aged 65 to 85 with acute or convalescent COVID-19.

This chain connects TRBV9 to TRBJ2-1; 7 bases match TRBD2. Germline trimming cut 4 bases from V and 7 bases from J; bases unmatched to any gene: 5. The CDR3 is 13 amino acids. Germline CDR1 SGDLS, CDR2 YYNGEE. CDR3 amino acids: CASSSRGENEQFF. For the CDR3, the DNA is TGTGCCAGCAGCAGCCGGGGGGAGAATGAGCAGTTCTTC. The entire variable domain, with the rest obtained from reference TRBV9 and TRBJ2-1, is as follows: DSGVTQTPKHLITATGQRVTLRCSPRSGDLSVYWYQQSLDQGLQFLIQYYNGEERAKGNILERFSAQQFPDLHSELNLSSLELGDSALYFCASSSRGENEQFFGPGTRLTVL.

The sample holds a few counts of this clone. The V gene is TRBV5-5, the J gene TRBJ2-3; TRBD2 is a possible D gene (5 bases). Germline CDR1 is SGHKS and CDR2 is YYEKEE (reference sequence). This CDR3 has 16 residues. V was shortened by 4 bases and J by 7 bases, with 22 bases between the two germline ends. CDR3 bases: TGTGCCAGCAGCCCCGACCCCTTACTGGGAGTATATACGCAGTATTTT. This sequence encodes CASSPDPLLGVYTQYF.

The genes are TRBV5-1 and TRBJ1-2; 10 bases map to TRBD1. From germline, CDR1 is SGHRS and CDR2 YFSETQ. V gave up 4 bases and J gave up 6 bases; unmatched junction bases: 9. The CDR3 runs 15 residues. The CDR3 protein is CASSDRDRGNDGYTF. For the CDR3, the DNA is TGCGCCAGCAGCGATCGGGACAGGGGAAATGATGGCTACACCTTC.

The chain joins TRBV5-1 to TRBJ2-7; D is uncertain. Germline V gene data show CDR1 as SGHRS and CDR2 as YFSETQ. The CDR3 totals 13 residues. Trimming stripped 0 bases from V and 7 bases from J, with 11 bases between. CDR3 coding DNA: TGCGCCAGCAGCTTGGAACCTACGTGGGAGCAGTACTTC. This codes for CASSLEPTWEQYF.

The chain links TRBV10-3 to TRBJ1-1; 7 bases match TRBD1. There are 12 residues in the CDR3. Germline V CDR1 and CDR2: ENHRY, SYGVKD. V lost 3 bases to trimming and J lost 8 bases; unmatched junction nucleotides: 3. This chain's CDR3 is CAISEQGFEAFF. CDR3 coding DNA: TGTGCCATCAGTGAACAGGGGTTCGAAGCTTTCTTT.